These 6 T cell receptor beta chains came from one sample sequenced in a study of cytomegalovirus exposure and HLA in healthy donors. PCR was performed using 60 Vbeta and 13 Jbeta primers. Sequencing used immunoSEQ multiplex PCR; TCRdb keeps in-frame clones, though not all of them. The data show approximately 100,000 clones, over 60% seen once. The sequenced sample was PBMCs. The receptors were gathered from a female donor in good health and CMV-seropositive.

The gene calls are TRBV11-2 and TRBJ2-5; 10 nucleotides agree with TRBD2. J was trimmed by 0 bases and V by 1 base; bases with no gene match: 11. Looked up from germline, CDR1 is SGHAT and CDR2 is FQNNGV. The CDR3 is 19 amino acids. CDR3 residues: CASSLVAGGPNRYQETQYF. Written as DNA, the CDR3 is TGTGCCAGCAGCTTAGTAGCGGGGGGCCCCAACCGGTACCAAGAGACCCAGTACTTC.

This clone has only a few counts. The V and J genes are TRBV18 and TRBJ1-2; 9 bases align to TRBD1. Germline loops: CDR1 KGHSH, CDR2 LQKENI. The CDR3 loop spans 19 amino acids. V was clipped by 2 bases and J by 2 bases; unmatched bases: 15. The CDR3 reads CASSPGTGTFRISNYGYTF. CDR3 bases: TGTGCCAGCTCACCAGGGACAGGGACTTTTCGTATATCGAACTATGGCTACACCTTC.

In this sample, this clone turned up a few times. The junction departs from the called germline gene at one end, perhaps through a read error. V gene TRBV6-5 combines with J gene TRBJ1-1, with TRBD1 matching over 9 bases. The CDR3 spans 14 residues. Germline-derived CDR1 and CDR2 are MNHEY and SVGAGI. CDR3 loop: CASRYLQGAGEAFF. In nucleotides, the CDR3 is TGTGCCAGCAGGTACTTACAGGGGGCAGGGGAAGCTTTCTTT.

CDR3 loop: CASSPPFPFQGGHEQFF. The CDR3 DNA follows: TGTGCCAGTAGTCCCCCTTTCCCGTTTCAGGGAGGCCATGAGCAGTTCTTC. The chain recombines TRBV19 with TRBJ2-1; possibly TRBD2 for D (6 bases). The CDR3 is made up of 17 amino acids. Between the trimmed V and J ends, which lost 5 bases and 8 bases, there was a span of 25 bases. Per germline, CDR1 LNHDA and CDR2 SQIVND (reference sequence).

The rearrangement joins TRBV7-8 to TRBJ2-1; possibly TRBD2 for D (6 bases). This CDR3 has 13 amino acids. Germline CDR1 reads SGHVS; CDR2 reads FQNEAQ. Trimming took off 4 bases at V and 4 bases at J, with 8 bases between the two ends. CDR3 residues: CASSSLAYNEQFF. The CDR3, as DNA: TGTGCCAGCAGCTCCCTAGCGTACAATGAGCAGTTCTTC.

The chain joins TRBV6-6 to TRBJ2-7; perhaps TRBD2 as D (6 bases). V lost 4 bases and J lost 3, with 10 bases in between. This CDR3 spans 13 amino acids. In germline, CDR1 is MNHNY, CDR2 SVGAGI (reference sequence). CDR3 in amino acids: CASSSGLFYEQYF. The DNA for the CDR3 is TGTGCCAGCAGTTCGGGACTGTTCTACGAGCAGTACTTC.